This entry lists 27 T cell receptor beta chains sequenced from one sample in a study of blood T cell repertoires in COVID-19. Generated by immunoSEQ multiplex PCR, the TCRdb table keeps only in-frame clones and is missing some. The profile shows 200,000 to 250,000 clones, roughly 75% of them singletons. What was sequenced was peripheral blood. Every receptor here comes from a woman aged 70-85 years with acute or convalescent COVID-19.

The chain's CDR3 is CASSERETANSPLHF. The CDR3 DNA follows: TGTGCCAGCAGTGAACGAGAGACAGCTAATTCACCCCTCCACTTT. The J gene is TRBJ1-6, the V gene TRBV2; maybe TRBD1 (5 bases). The germline gives CDR1 SNHLY, CDR2 FYNNEI. The V end lost 2 bases, the J end lost 6 bases, and 11 bases lay between the germline ends. The CDR3 sequence is 15 residues long.

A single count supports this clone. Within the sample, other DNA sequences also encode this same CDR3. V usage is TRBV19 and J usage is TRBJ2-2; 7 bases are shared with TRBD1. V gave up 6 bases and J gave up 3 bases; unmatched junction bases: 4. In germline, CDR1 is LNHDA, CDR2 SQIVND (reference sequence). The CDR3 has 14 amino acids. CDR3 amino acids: CASSLDRDTGELFF. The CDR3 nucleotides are TGTGCCAGTAGCCTCGACAGGGACACCGGGGAGCTGTTTTTT.

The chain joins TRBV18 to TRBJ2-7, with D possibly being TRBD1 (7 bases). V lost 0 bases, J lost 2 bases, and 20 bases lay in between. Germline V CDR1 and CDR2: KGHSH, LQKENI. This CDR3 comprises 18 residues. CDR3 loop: CASSPPGGQRFGTYEQYF. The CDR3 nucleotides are TGTGCCAGCTCACCACCGGGGGGACAGAGATTTGGAACCTACGAGCAGTACTTC.

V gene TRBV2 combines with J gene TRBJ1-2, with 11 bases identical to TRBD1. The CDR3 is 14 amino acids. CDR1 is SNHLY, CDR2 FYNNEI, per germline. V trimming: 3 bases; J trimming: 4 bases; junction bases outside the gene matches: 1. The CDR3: CASSEGTGGYGYTF. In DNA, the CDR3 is TGTGCCAGCAGTGAGGGGACAGGGGGCTATGGCTACACCTTC.

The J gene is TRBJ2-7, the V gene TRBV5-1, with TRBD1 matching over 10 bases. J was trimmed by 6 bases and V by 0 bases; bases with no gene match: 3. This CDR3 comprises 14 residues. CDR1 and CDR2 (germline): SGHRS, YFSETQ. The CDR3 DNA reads TGCGCCAGCAGCTTGGGGGACAGGGGAGGCGAGCAGTACTTC. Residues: CASSLGDRGGEQYF.

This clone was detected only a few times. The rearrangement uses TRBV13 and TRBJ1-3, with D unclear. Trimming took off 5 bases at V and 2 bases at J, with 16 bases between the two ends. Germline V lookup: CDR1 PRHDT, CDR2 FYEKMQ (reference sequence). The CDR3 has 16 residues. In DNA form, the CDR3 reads TGTGCCAGCAGCCTTAGTGGGAGCCCGGCTGGAAACACCATATATTTT. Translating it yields CASSLSGSPAGNTIYF.

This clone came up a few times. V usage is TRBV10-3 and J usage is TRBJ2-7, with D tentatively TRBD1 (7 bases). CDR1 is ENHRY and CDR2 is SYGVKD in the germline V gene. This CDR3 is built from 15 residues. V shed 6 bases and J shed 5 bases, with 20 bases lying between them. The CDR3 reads CAISVDRPGRNEQYF. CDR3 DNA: TGTGCCATCAGCGTGGACAGGCCTGGGAGGAACGAGCAGTACTTC.

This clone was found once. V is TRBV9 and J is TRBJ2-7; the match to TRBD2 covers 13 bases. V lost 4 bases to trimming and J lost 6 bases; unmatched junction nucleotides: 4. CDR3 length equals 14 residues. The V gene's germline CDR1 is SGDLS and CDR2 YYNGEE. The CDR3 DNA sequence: TGTGCCAGCAGCTTCGGACTAGCGGGAGCCGAGCAGTACTTC. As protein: CASSFGLAGAEQYF.

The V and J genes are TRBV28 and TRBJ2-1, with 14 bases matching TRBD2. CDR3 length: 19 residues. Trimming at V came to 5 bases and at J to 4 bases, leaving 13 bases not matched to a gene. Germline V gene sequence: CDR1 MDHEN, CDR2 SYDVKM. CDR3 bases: TGTGCCAGCAGTCCACTAGGACTAGCGGGAGGCTTGCTATACAATGAGCAGTTCTTC. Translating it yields CASSPLGLAGGLLYNEQFF.

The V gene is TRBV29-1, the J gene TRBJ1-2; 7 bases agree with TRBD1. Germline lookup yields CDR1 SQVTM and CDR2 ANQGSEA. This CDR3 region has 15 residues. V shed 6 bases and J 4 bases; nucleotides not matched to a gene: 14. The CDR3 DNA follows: TGCAGCGTGGTAACCTTCAGACAGGGATCCTATGGCTACACCTTC. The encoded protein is CSVVTFRQGSYGYTF.

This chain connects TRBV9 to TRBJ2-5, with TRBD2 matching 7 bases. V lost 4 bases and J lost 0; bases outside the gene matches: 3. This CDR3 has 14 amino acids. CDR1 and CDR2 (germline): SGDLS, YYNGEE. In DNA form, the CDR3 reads TGTGCCAGCAGCCAACTAGCGTACCAAGAGACCCAGTACTTC. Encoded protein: CASSQLAYQETQYF.

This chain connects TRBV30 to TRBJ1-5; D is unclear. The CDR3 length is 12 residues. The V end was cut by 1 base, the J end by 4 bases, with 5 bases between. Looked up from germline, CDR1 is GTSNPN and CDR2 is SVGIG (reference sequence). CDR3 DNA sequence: TGTGCCTGGAGTGATCAGAATCAGCCCCAGCATTTT. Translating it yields CAWSDQNQPQHF.

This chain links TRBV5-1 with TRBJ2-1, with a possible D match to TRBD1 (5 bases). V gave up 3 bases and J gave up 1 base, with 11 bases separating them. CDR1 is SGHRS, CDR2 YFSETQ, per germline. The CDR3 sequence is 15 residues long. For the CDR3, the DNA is TGCGCCAGCAGCTATACAGGAGATTCCTACAATGAGCAGTTCTTC. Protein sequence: CASSYTGDSYNEQFF.

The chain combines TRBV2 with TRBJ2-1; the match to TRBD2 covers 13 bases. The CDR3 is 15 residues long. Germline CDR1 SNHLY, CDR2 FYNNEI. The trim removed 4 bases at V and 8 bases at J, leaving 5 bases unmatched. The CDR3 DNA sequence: TGTGCCAGCAGTGGGCCGGGACTAGCGGGATATGAGCAGTTCTTC. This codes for CASSGPGLAGYEQFF.

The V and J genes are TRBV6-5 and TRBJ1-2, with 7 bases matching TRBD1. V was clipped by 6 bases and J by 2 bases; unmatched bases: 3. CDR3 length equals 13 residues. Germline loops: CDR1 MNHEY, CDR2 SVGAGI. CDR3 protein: CASRKTGNYGYTF. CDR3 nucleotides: TGTGCCAGCAGAAAGACAGGGAACTATGGCTACACCTTC.

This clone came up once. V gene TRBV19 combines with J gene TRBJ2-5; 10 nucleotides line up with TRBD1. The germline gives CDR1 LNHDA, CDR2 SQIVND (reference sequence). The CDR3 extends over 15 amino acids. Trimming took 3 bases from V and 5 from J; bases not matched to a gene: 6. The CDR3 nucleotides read TGTGCCAGTAGTATTCAGACAGGGGGCAGGGAGACCCAGTACTTC. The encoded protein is CASSIQTGGRETQYF.

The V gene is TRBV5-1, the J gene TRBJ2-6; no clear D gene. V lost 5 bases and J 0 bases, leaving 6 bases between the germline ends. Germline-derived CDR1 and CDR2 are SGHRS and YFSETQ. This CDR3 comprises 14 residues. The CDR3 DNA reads TGCGCCAGCAGTTGGAGCTCTGGGGCCAACGTCCTGACTTTC. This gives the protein CASSWSSGANVLTF.

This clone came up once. This CDR3 is CASSVGDTLYEQYF. The DNA of the CDR3 is TGTGCCAGCAGCGTAGGCGACACCCTCTACGAGCAGTACTTC. This rearrangement joins TRBV9 to TRBJ2-7; D call uncertain. Deletions cut 0 bases from V and 3 bases from J, with 10 bases between. The CDR3 runs to 14 residues. Germline V gene sequence: CDR1 SGDLS, CDR2 YYNGEE.

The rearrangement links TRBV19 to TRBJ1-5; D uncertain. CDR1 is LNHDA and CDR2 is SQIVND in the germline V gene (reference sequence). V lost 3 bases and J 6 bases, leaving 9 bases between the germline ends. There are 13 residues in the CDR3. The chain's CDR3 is CASSMQVGQPQHF. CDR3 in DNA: TGTGCCAGTAGTATGCAGGTGGGTCAGCCCCAGCATTTT.

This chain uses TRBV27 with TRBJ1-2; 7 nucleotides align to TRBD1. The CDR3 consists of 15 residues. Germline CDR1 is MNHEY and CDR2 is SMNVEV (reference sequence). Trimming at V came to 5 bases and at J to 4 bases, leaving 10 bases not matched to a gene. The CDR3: CASSTQRDSLYGYTF. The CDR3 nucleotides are TGTGCCAGCAGTACCCAACGGGACAGCCTCTATGGCTACACCTTC.

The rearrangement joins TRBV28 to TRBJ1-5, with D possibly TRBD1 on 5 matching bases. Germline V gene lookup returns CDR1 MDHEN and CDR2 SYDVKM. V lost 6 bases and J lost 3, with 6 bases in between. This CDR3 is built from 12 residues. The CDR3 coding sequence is TGTGCCAGCAGGGACAACAATCAGCCCCAGCATTTT. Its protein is CASRDNNQPQHF.

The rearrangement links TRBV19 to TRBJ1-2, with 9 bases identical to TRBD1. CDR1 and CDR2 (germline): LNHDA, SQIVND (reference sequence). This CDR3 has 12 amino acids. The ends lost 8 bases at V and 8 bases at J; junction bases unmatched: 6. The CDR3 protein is CASSDRGSGYTF. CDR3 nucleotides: TGTGCCAGTTCCGACAGGGGGAGCGGCTACACCTTC. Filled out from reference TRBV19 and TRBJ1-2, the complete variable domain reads DGGITQSPKYLFRKEGQNVTLSCEQNLNHDAMYWYRQDPGQGLRLIYYSQIVNDFQKGDIAEGYSVSREKKESFPLTVTSAQKNPTAFYLCASSDRGSGYTFGSGTRLTVV.

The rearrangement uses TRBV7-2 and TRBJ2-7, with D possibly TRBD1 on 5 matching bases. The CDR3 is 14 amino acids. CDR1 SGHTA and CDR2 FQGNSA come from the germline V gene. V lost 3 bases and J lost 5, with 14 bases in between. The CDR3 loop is CASSLGRQSHEQYF. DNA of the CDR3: TGTGCCAGCAGCTTGGGAAGACAGTCCCACGAGCAGTACTTC. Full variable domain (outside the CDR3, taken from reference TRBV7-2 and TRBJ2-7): GAGVSQSPSNKVTEKGKDVELRCDPISGHTALYWYRQSLGQGLEFLIYFQGNSAPDKSGLPSDRFSAERTGGSVSTLTIQRTQQEDSAVYLCASSLGRQSHEQYFGPGTRLTVT.

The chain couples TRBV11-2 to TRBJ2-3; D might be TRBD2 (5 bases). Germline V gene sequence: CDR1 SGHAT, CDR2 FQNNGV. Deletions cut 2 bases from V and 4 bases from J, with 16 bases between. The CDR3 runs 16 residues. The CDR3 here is CASSLSLALFSDTQYF. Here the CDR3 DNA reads TGTGCCAGCAGCTTAAGTTTAGCGCTTTTTTCAGATACGCAGTATTTT.

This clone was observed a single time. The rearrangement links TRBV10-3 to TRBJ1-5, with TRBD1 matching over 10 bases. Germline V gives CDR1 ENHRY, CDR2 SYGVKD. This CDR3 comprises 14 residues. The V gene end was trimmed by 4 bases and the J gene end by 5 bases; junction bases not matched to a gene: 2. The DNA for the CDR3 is TGTGCCATCAGTGGGGGACAGGGGCATCAGCCCCAGCATTTT. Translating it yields CAISGGQGHQPQHF.

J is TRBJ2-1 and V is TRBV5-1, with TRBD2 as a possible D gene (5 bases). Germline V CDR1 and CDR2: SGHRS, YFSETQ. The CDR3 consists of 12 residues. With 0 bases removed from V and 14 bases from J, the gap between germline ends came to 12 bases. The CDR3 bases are TGCGCCAGCAGCTTGGCCCGGGATATGGAGTTCTTC. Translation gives CASSLARDMEFF.

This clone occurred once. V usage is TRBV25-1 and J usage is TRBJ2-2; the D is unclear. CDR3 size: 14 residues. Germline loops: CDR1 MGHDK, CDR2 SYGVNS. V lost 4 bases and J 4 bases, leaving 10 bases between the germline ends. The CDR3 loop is CASSVFGFTGELFF. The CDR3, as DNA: TGTGCCAGCAGTGTCTTCGGGTTCACCGGGGAGCTGTTTTTT.